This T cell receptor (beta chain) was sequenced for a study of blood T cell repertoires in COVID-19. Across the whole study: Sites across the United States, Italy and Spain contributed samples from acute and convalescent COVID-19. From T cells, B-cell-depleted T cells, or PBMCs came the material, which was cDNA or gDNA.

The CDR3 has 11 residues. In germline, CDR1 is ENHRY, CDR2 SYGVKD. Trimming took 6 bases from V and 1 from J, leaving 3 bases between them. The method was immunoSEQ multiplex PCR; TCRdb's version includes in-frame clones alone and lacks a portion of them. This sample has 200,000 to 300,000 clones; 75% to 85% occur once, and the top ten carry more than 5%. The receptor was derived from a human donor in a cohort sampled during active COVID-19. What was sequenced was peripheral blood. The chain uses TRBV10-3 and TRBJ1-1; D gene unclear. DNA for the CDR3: TGTGCCATCAGCCAGAACACTGAAGCTTTCTTT. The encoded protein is CAISQNTEAFF.